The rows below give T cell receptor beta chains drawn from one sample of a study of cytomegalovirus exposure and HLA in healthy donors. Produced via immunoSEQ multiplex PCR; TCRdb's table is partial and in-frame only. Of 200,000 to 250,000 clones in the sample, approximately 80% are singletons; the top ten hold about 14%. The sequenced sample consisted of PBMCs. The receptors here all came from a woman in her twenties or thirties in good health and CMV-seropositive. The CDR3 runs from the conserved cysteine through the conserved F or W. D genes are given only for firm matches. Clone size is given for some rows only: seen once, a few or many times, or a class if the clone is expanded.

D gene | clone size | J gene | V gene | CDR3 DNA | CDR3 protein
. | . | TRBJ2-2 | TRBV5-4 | TGTGCCAGCAGCTCTTCCCGCGGGGCGAACACCGGGGAGCTGTTTTTT | CASSSSRGANTGELFF
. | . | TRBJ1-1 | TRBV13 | TGTGCCAGCAGCTTGAAAGGGGGGTACACTGAAGCTTTCTTT | CASSLKGGYTEAFF
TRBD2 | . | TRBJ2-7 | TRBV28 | TGTGCCAGCAGCTACCAGCGGGAGATCTACGAGCAGTACTTC | CASSYQREIYEQYF
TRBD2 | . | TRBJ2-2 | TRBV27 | TGTGCCAGCAGTTTTGGGCTAGCGGGAATTGACACCGGGGAGCTGTTTTTT | CASSFGLAGIDTGELFF
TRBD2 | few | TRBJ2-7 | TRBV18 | TGTGCCAGCTCCCAATGGGGCGGGAGATCGGTCGAGCAGTACTTC | CASSQWGGRSVEQYF
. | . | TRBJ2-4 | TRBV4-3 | TGCGCCAGCAGCCAACAGGGCGGTGGGAACATTCAGTACTTC | CASSQQGGGNIQYF
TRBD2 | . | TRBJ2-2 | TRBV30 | TGTGCCCGGAGGGGACTAGCGAGTAACACCGGGGAGCTGTTTTTT | CARRGLASNTGELFF
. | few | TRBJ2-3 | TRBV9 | TGTGCCAGCAGCCTAGCCGTTGGGGATACGCAGTATTTT | CASSLAVGDTQYF
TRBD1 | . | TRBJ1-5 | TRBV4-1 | TGCGCCAGCGGCCAAGAGGACAGGGTGAATAATCAGCCCCAGCATTTT | CASGQEDRVNNQPQHF
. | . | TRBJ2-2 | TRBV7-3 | TGTGCCAGCAGCTTGGTGGGTCAGACCGGGGAGCTGTTTTTT | CASSLVGQTGELFF
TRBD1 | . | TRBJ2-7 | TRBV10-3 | TGTGCCATCCGGGACAGCTACGAGCAGTACTTC | CAIRDSYEQYF
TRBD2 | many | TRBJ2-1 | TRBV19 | TGTGCCAGTAGTATAGGACTAGCGGGCAATGAGCAGTTCTTC | CASSIGLAGNEQFF
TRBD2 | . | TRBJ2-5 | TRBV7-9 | TGTGCCAGCAGCAGCGGGGCCGGAGAGACCCAGTACTTC | CASSSGAGETQYF
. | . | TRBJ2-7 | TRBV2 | TGTGCCAGCAGTATTTACGAGCAGTACTTC | CASSIYEQYF
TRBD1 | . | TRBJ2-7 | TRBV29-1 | TGCAGCGTTACTGGGACAGGGGGGCAGCAGTACTTC | CSVTGTGGQQYF
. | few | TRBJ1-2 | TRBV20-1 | TGCAGTGCTAGGGACACCGGGCTCTACACCTTC | CSARDTGLYTF
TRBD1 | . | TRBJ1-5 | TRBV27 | TGTGCCAGCAGTTTGGGACAGTCCCATCAGCCCCAGCATTTT | CASSLGQSHQPQHF
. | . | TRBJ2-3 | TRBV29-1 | TGCAGCGTCTCGCTCCTTAAGATCGGCACAGATACGCAGTATTTT | CSVSLLKIGTDTQYF
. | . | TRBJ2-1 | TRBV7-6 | TGTGCCAGCAGCAAGTACTCCCTTTACAATGAGCAGTTCTTC | CASSKYSLYNEQFF
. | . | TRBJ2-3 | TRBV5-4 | TGTGCCAGCAGCTTAGAAACAGATACGCAGTATTTT | CASSLETDTQYF
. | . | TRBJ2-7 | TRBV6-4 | TGTGCCAGCAGTTCATCCCCCGGGTCTGATCGGTACTTC | CASSSSPGSDRYF
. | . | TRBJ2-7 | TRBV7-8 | TGTGCCAGCAGCTTAAGGGCAGGGGAAGGGTACGAGCAGTACTTC | CASSLRAGEGYEQYF
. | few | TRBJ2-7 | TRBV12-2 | TGTGCAAGTCGCTCGGCGGACCCAATTTTCTACGAGCAGTACTTC | CASRSADPIFYEQYF
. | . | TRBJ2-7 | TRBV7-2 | TGTGCCAGCAGCTTTGTGGGAAACGCCTACGAGCAGTACTTC | CASSFVGNAYEQYF
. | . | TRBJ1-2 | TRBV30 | TGTGCCTGGAGTGGGAGCCCCAGGTTCTATGGCTACACCTTC | CAWSGSPRFYGYTF
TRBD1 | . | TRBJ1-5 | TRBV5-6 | TGTGCCAGCAGCATGGGGACAGGCCCCATTCCCCAGCATTTT | CASSMGTGPIPQHF
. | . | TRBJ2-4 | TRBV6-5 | TGTGCCAGCAGTCAGGGAGCTTTGGGCCAAAACATTCAGTACTTC | CASSQGALGQNIQYF
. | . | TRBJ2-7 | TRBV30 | TGTGCACTAAACCGGGACAAAGACTACGAGCAGTACTTC | CALNRDKDYEQYF
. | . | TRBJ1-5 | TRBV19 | TGTGCCAGTAGTATTCTCCTTTCCCCTAATCAGCCCCAGCATTTT | CASSILLSPNQPQHF
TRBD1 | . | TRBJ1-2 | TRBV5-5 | TGTGCCAGCAGCCTGATGGTGACAGGGGAAGATGGCTACACCTTC | CASSLMVTGEDGYTF
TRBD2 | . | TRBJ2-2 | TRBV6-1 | TGTGCCAGCAGTGGGTTTCGACTAGCGGGGACGAACACCGGGGAGCTGTTTTTT | CASSGFRLAGTNTGELFF
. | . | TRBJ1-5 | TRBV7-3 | TGTGCCAGCAGCTTAAATAAAGATCAGCCCCAGCATTTT | CASSLNKDQPQHF
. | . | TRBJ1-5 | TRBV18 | TGTGCCAGCTCACCACAACAGGGCCCCAATCAGCCCCAGCATTTT | CASSPQQGPNQPQHF
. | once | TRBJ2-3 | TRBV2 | TGTGCCAGCAGTGAAACTGCGGATACGCAGTATTTT | CASSETADTQYF
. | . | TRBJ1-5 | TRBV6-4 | TGTGCCAGCAGTTGGACAAAAAGCAATCAGCCCCAGCATTTT | CASSWTKSNQPQHF
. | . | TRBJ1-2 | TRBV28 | TGTGCCAGCAGTTTTAGGGGGTCCCAAGGCTACACCTTC | CASSFRGSQGYTF
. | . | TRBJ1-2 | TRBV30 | TGTGCCTGGAGGGCTTACTATGGCTACACCTTC | CAWRAYYGYTF
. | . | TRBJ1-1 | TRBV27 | TGTGCCAGCAGTTCCCCGTGGAGAGAAGCTTTCTTT | CASSSPWREAFF
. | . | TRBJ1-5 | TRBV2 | TGTGCCAGCAGTGAGGTGCAGGGCGGTCAGCCCCAGCATTTT | CASSEVQGGQPQHF
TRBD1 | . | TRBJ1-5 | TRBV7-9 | TGTGCCAGCAGCCATACAGGGGGCGGCAATCAGCCCCAGCATTTT | CASSHTGGGNQPQHF
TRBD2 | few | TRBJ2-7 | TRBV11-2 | TGTGCCAGCAGCCCGGGACTAGCGGGCTACGAGCAGTACTTC | CASSPGLAGYEQYF
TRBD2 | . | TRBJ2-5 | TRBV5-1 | TGCGCCAGCAGCTCAAGGACTAGCGGAGAGACCCAGTACTTC | CASSSRTSGETQYF
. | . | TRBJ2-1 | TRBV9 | TGTGCCAGCAGCGTAGGCTACAATGAGCAGTTCTTC | CASSVGYNEQFF
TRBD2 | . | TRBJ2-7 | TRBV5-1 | TGCGCCAGCAGCCCCGGACTAGCGGGAGGTTCCTACGAGCAGTACTTC | CASSPGLAGGSYEQYF
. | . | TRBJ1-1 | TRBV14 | TGTGCCAGCAGCCAAGGAACAGTCAGTGGGGCTTTCTTT | CASSQGTVSGAFF
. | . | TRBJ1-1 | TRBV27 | TGTGCCAGCAGCCCGTCAGCCCTATTGAGGGGTTTACGACAGAAGAACACTGAAGCTTTCTTT | CASSPSALLRGLRQKNTEAFF
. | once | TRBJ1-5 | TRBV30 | TGTGCCTGGAGTGGCGGGGTTCCGAGCAATCAGCCCCAGCATTTT | CAWSGGVPSNQPQHF
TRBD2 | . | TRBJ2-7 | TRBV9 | TGTGCCAGCAGCGTTTCCGTCGCGGGAGGGAGGAACGAGCAGTACTTC | CASSVSVAGGRNEQYF
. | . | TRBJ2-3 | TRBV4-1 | TGCGCCAGCAGCCCCCTCGACGGGAGAAGAGATACGCAGTATTTT | CASSPLDGRRDTQYF
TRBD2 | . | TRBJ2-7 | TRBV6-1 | TGTGCCATTCCCTCAGCGGGAGACTCGTACGAGCAGTACTTC | CAIPSAGDSYEQYF